The clone carrying this T cell receptor (beta chain) was observed at least ten times. The antigen is undetermined. In TCRdb, the reads were re-called with MiXCR into one record per CDR3 protein. The sample lists over 250,000 distinct CDR3 sequences; about 20% were seen once. These data originate in a study of T cell repertoires in cytomegalovirus infection. In the study overall: Recently identified HLA-C-restricted CMV epitopes and well-studied HLA-B-restricted CMV epitopes were used by the study. Evidence of both CMV infection and a matching HLA type came from public TCR beta signatures. Study-wide points: Using cumulative public TCR beta family frequency, the authors identified those who carried CMV together with the relevant HLA. CMV-specific TCR beta clonotypes restricted by HLA-C dominated the ex vivo response.

Losses at the gene ends were 3 bases for V and 4 bases for J; bases not matched to a gene: 11. The CDR3 covers 16 residues. From germline, CDR1 is SGHTA and CDR2 FQGNSA. The rearrangement joins TRBV7-2 to TRBJ2-7; 8 bases fit TRBD2. This specimen consisted of cultured PBMCs, obtained from culture after CMV antigen stimulation. This sequence originates from a human donor in good health (CMV status not recorded). Some clones in this sample may be carry-over from other donors' samples. The CDR3 nucleotides are TGTGCCAGCAGCTTGCGCTCGGGAGGGCTAAAGTACGAGCAGTACTTC. Translation gives CASSLRSGGLKYEQYF.